The rows below give T cell receptor beta chains drawn from one sample of a study of CD8+ T cells in alopecia areata. Here immunoSEQ multiplex PCR was the method, and the copy in TCRdb shows in-frame clones only, minus some. The sample yields a few hundred thousand clones, approximately 47% seen once. The sample consisted of CD4+ T cells sorted from blood, taken between weeks 36 and 40, from a patient treated with tofacitinib. All receptors come from a human donor with alopecia areata. Both conserved end residues are part of each CDR3. A D gene is named only where the DNA matches it firmly. Rows give clone size only sometimes, using once, few, many, or a class for an expanded clone.

V,J,length,size,D,DNA,CDR3
TRBV6-5,TRBJ2-1,13,.,TRBD2,TGTGCCAGCATCCTGCGGCTAGCGGTCGAGCAGTTCTTC,CASILRLAVEQFF
TRBV5-1,TRBJ2-7,15,.,TRBD1,TGCGCCAGCAGCGTGACAGGGGGGACCCCGGACGAGCAGTACTTC,CASSVTGGTPDEQYF
TRBV9,TRBJ2-7,15,.,TRBD2,TGTGCCAGCAGGCATCCCGGGCTAGCGGGATACGAGCAGTACTTC,CASRHPGLAGYEQYF
TRBV29-1,TRBJ1-1,13,.,.,TGCAGCGTTGATCCGACAGGGAACACTGAAGCTTTCTTT,CSVDPTGNTEAFF
TRBV29-1,TRBJ1-2,13,.,.,TGCAGCGTTGGAGGGGGGGTCTACTATGGCTACACCTTC,CSVGGGVYYGYTF
TRBV10-3,TRBJ1-1,13,.,TRBD1,TGTGCCACCCGGGACAGGGAAGGGACTGAAGCTTTCTTT,CATRDREGTEAFF
TRBV7-3,TRBJ2-7,17,.,TRBD1,TGTGCCAGCAGCTTAACCAGGGGGCTACCCCTCTCCTACGAGCAGTACTTC,CASSLTRGLPLSYEQYF
TRBV6-4,TRBJ2-7,14,.,.,TGTGCCAGCAGTGACCGGACGGACCACGGGGAGCAGTACTTC,CASSDRTDHGEQYF
TRBV7-9,TRBJ2-7,12,.,.,TGTGCCAGCAGCTTAGAGGCTAGCCTGCAGTACTTC,CASSLEASLQYF
TRBV29-1,TRBJ1-1,14,.,.,TGCAGCGTTGTGGTGGGTGTGCGGACGGGTGAAGCTTTCTTT,CSVVVGVRTGEAFF
TRBV5-1,TRBJ2-7,15,.,.,TGCGCCAGCAGCCCGGAGGCGGCCATTGGATACGAGCAGTACTTC,CASSPEAAIGYEQYF
TRBV30,TRBJ2-3,15,.,TRBD2,TGTGCCTGGAGAATACTAGCGGGGAACACAGATACGCAGTATTTT,CAWRILAGNTDTQYF
TRBV2,TRBJ2-7,13,.,.,TGTGCCACCAGACAGGGAGGCACCTACGAGCAGTACTTC,CATRQGGTYEQYF
TRBV4-1,TRBJ2-3,15,.,TRBD1,TGCGCCAGCAGCCTCAGGGGGCCCGGGGGAGATACGCAGTATTTT,CASSLRGPGGDTQYF
TRBV28,TRBJ1-2,13,.,TRBD1,TGTGCCAGCAGTTGGAACAGGGGAGGTGGCTACACCTTC,CASSWNRGGGYTF
TRBV7-9,TRBJ2-7,14,once,.,TGTGCCAGCAGCTTAGCGCTTGGGGCCCACGAGCAGTACTTC,CASSLALGAHEQYF
TRBV10-3,TRBJ2-5,12,few,.,TGTGCCATCACCCCAGACCAAGAGACCCAGTACTTC,CAITPDQETQYF
TRBV5-1,TRBJ2-3,15,once,TRBD2,TGCGCCAGCAGCGCGACTAGCGAAGGGACAGATACGCAGTATTTT,CASSATSEGTDTQYF
TRBV18,TRBJ1-1,14,.,.,TGTGCCAGCTCACCGACAGAGACGAACACTGGAGCTTTCTTT,CASSPTETNTGAFF
TRBV9,TRBJ2-3,16,.,TRBD2,TGTGCCAGCAGCGTGGGACTAGCGGAAAACACAGATACGCAGTATTTT,CASSVGLAENTDTQYF
TRBV15,TRBJ2-2,14,.,TRBD1,TGTGCCACCAGCGGGCAGGGGGTCACCGGGGAGCTGTTTTTT,CATSGQGVTGELFF
TRBV28,TRBJ2-3,14,once,.,TGTGCCAGCAGTTCTGGCGGCCGCACAGATACGCAGTATTTT,CASSSGGRTDTQYF
TRBV25-1,TRBJ2-4,11,few,.,TGTGCCAGCAGTGAGGGTTCACAGCGGTACTTC,CASSEGSQRYF
TRBV30,TRBJ1-3,14,.,.,TGTGCCTGGAGTGTACTGATGGGGTTAAACACCATATATTTT,CAWSVLMGLNTIYF
TRBV4-3,TRBJ2-5,18,.,TRBD1,TGCGCCAGCAGCTATTCCGGGACAGGGGATCGATTCCAAGAGACCCAGTACTTC,CASSYSGTGDRFQETQYF
TRBV11-1,TRBJ2-5,15,.,.,TGTGCCAGCAGCTCCTCGGGCCTATCCCAAGAGACCCAGTACTTC,CASSSSGLSQETQYF
TRBV13,TRBJ2-4,12,few,.,TGTGCCAGCAGCTTAGTAGGGGGAGTTCAGTACTTC,CASSLVGGVQYF
TRBV5-1,TRBJ1-5,16,.,.,TGCGCCAGCAGCTTCCATCGGACTAGAAGGCATCAGCCCCAGCATTTT,CASSFHRTRRHQPQHF
TRBV19,TRBJ1-2,13,.,.,TGTGCCAGTAGTCCCTCCCGCAGAGCCGGCTACACCTTC,CASSPSRRAGYTF
TRBV23-1,TRBJ2-1,13,.,.,TGCGCCACAGGGGTCAGCTCCTACAATGAGCAGTTCTTC,CATGVSSYNEQFF
TRBV19,TRBJ1-1,13,few,.,TGTGCCAGTAGTTGGGGTGCAAGCACTGAAGCTTTCTTT,CASSWGASTEAFF
TRBV14,TRBJ2-3,14,few,TRBD2,TGTGCCAGCAGCCGCGGGACTAGCCGAGATACGCAGTATTTT,CASSRGTSRDTQYF
TRBV5-1,TRBJ2-1,13,.,.,TGCGCCAGCAGCCCCTGGCGTGACAATGAGCAGTTCTTC,CASSPWRDNEQFF